The rows below give T cell receptor beta chains drawn from one sample of a study of CD8 T cells in ankylosing spondylitis. TCRdb independently ran MiXCR on the 5' RACE reads; one entry per CDR3 protein. This sample yields about 140,000 distinct CDR3 sequences, of which roughly 31% are seen a single time; 6% belongs to the top ten. Sequencing input: synovial fluid, either unsorted or a sorted T cell fraction (not recorded which). The receptors originated from a male donor with ankylosing spondylitis. CDR3s include the opening cysteine and the closing phenylalanine or tryptophan. Fields, in order: D gene, J gene, clone size, V gene, CDR3 protein, CDR3 DNA. A D gene is named only where the DNA matches it firmly. Clone size appears in some rows only: once, few, many, or a class for an expanded clone.

TRBD2,TRBJ2-6,.,TRBV6-1,CASSPLGAGVSGANVLTF,TGTGCCAGCAGTCCCCTGGGAGCGGGAGTCTCTGGGGCCAACGTCCTGACTTTC
TRBD1,TRBJ1-6,.,TRBV7-6,CASSLAGQGQSPLHF,TGTGCCAGCAGCTTAGCGGGACAGGGTCAATCACCCCTCCACTTT
.,TRBJ2-3,many,TRBV12-3/TRBV12-4,CASSPGAGLFTDTQYF,TGTGCCAGCTCCCCGGGTGCAGGGCTCTTCACAGATACGCAGTATTTT
.,TRBJ1-1,few,TRBV4-1,CASSQDRGWKGNTEAFF,TGCGCCAGCAGCCAAGATCGAGGGTGGAAGGGGAACACTGAAGCTTTCTTT
.,TRBJ1-5,few,TRBV4-2,CASSQVGGGNQPQHF,TGTGCCAGCAGCCAAGTTGGGGGAGGTAATCAGCCCCAGCATTTT
.,TRBJ2-1,few,TRBV20-1,CSARGRPYNEQFF,TGCAGTGCTAGAGGGCGCCCCTACAATGAGCAGTTCTTC
.,TRBJ2-7,few,TRBV2,CASRTGTVSSYEQYF,TGTGCCAGCAGGACCGGGACCGTGAGCTCCTACGAGCAGTACTTC
.,TRBJ2-2,many,TRBV4-3,CASSQGRVMAGELFF,TGCGCCAGCAGCCAAGGCAGGGTAATGGCCGGGGAGCTGTTTTTT
.,TRBJ2-3,.,TRBV20-1,CSALDSGGADTQYF,TGCAGTGCTCTGGACAGCGGCGGGGCAGATACGCAGTATTTT
.,TRBJ1-5,.,TRBV5-5,CASGLKGGGNQPQHF,TGTGCCAGCGGCCTAAAGGGGGGAGGCAATCAGCCCCAGCATTTT
.,TRBJ2-3,.,TRBV7-2,CASSPTTDWGTDTQYF,TGTGCCAGCAGCCCGACGACGGACTGGGGCACAGATACGCAGTATTTT
TRBD2,TRBJ2-7,.,TRBV12-3/TRBV12-4,CASSLAGTSVAYEQYF,TGTGCCAGCAGTTTAGCAGGGACTAGCGTCGCCTACGAGCAGTACTTC
TRBD2,TRBJ2-3,.,TRBV9,CASSVAASGSRDTQYF,TGTGCCAGCAGCGTAGCAGCTAGCGGGAGCCGGGATACGCAGTATTTT